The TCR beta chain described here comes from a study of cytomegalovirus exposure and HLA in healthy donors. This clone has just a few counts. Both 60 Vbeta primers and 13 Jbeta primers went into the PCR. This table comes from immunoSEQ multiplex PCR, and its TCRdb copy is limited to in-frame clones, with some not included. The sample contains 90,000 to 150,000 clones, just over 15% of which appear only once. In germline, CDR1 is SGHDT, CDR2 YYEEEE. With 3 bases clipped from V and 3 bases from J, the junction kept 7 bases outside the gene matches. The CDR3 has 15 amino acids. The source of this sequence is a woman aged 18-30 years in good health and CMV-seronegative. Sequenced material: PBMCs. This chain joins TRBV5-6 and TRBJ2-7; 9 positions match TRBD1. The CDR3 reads CASSSPGQGFYEQYF. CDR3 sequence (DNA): TGTGCCAGCAGCTCCCCGGGACAGGGCTTCTACGAGCAGTACTTC.